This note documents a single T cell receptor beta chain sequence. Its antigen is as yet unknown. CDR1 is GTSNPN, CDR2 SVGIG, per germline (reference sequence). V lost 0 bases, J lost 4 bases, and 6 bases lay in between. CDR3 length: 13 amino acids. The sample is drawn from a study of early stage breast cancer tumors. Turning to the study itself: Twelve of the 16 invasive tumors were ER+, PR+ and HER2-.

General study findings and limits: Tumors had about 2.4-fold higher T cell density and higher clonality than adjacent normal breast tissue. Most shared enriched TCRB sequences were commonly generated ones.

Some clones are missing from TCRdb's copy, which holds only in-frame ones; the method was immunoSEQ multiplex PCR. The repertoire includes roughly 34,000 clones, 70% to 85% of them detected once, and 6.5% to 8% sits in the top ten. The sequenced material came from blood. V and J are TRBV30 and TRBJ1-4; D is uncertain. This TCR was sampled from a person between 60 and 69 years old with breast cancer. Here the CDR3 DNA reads TGTGCCTGGAGTGTACAGCTTAATGAAAAACTGTTTTTT. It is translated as CAWSVQLNEKLFF.